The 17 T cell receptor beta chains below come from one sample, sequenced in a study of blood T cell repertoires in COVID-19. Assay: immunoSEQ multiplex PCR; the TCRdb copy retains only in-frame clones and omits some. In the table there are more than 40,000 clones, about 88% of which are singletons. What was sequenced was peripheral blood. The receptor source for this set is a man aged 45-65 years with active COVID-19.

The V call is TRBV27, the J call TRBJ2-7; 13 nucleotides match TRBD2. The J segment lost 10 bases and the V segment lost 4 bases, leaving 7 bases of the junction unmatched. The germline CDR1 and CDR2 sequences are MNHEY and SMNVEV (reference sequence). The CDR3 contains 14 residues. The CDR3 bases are TGTGCCAGCAGTTCTCGGACTAGCGGGAGTGATCAGTACTTC. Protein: CASSSRTSGSDQYF.

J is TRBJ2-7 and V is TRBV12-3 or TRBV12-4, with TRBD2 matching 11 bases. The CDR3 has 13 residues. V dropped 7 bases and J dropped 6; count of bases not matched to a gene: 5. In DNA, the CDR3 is TGTGCCAGCAAAACTAGCGGGAGTAGCGAGCAGTACTTC. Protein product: CASKTSGSSEQYF.

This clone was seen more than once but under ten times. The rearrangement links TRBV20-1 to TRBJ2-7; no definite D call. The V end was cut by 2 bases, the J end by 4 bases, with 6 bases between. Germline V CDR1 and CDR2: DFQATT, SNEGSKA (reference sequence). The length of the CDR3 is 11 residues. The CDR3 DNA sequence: TGCAGTGCTAGAATATTTTACGAGCAGTACTTC. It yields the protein CSARIFYEQYF.

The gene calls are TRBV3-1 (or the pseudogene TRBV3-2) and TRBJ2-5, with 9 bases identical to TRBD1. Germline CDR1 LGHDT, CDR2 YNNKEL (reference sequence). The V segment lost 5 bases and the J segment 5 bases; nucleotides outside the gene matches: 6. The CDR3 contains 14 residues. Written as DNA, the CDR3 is TGTGCCAGCAGCGGCCGGACAGGGGCGGAGACCCAGTACTTC. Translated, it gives CASSGRTGAETQYF.

The DNA of the CDR3 is TGTGCCAGCAGCTTAGGCGGTTCCTACAATGAGCAGTTCTTC. Its translation is CASSLGGSYNEQFF. The chain has TRBV7-8 and TRBJ2-1; no clear D gene. The CDR3 loop spans 14 amino acids. Germline CDR1 is SGHVS and CDR2 is FQNEAQ. V lost 1 base and J lost 1, with 5 bases in between. The full variable domain, rest sourced from reference TRBV7-8 and TRBJ2-1, is GAGVSQSPRYKVAKRGQDVALRCDPISGHVSLFWYQQALGQGPEFLTYFQNEAQLDKSGLPSDRFFAERPEGSVSTLKIQRTQQEDSAVYLCASSLGGSYNEQFFGPGTRLTVL.

The DNA of the CDR3 is TGTGCCATCAGTCCCCTAGCGGGAGAGCAGTACTTC. It translates to CAISPLAGEQYF. This chain links TRBV10-3 with TRBJ2-7; TRBD2 aligns across 9 bases. The length of the CDR3 is 12 residues. V trimming: 5 bases; J trimming: 7 bases; junction bases outside the gene matches: 3. Germline V gives CDR1 ENHRY, CDR2 SYGVKD.

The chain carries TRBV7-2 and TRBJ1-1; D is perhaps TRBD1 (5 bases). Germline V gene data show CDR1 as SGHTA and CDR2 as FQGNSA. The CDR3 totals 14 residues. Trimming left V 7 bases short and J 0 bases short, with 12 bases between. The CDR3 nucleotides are TGTGCCAGCACCGAATGGGGCTTGAACACTGAAGCTTTCTTT. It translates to CASTEWGLNTEAFF.

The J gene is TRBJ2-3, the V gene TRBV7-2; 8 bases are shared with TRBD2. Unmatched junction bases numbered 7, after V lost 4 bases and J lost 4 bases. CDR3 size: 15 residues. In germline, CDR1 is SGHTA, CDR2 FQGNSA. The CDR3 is CASSWAAGGSDTQYF. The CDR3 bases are TGTGCCAGCAGCTGGGCGGCGGGGGGCTCAGATACGCAGTATTTT.

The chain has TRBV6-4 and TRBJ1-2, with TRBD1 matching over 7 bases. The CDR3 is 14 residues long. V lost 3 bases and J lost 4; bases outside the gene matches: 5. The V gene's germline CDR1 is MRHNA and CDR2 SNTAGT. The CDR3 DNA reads TGTGCCAGCAGTGAGGACAGGCCTCCCTATGGCTACACCTTC. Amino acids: CASSEDRPPYGYTF.

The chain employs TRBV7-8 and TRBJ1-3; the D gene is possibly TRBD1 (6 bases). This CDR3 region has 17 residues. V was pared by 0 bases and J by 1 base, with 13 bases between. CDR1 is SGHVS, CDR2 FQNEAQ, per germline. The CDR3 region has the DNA TGTGCCAGCAGCTTAGCTGAGATAGGGGGATCTGGAAACACCATATATTTT. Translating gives CASSLAEIGGSGNTIYF.

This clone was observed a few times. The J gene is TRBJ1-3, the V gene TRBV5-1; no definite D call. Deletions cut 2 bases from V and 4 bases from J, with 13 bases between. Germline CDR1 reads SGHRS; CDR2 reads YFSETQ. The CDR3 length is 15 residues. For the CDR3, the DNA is TGCGCCAGCAGCTTATACCCGGGTAGGGGAAACACCATATATTTT. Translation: CASSLYPGRGNTIYF. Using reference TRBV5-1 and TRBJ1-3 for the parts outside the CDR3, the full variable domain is KAGVTQTPRYLIKTRGQQVTLSCSPISGHRSVSWYQQTPGQGLQFLFEYFSETQRNKGNFPGRFSGRQFSNSRSEMNVSTLELGDSALYLCASSLYPGRGNTIYFGEGSWLTVV.

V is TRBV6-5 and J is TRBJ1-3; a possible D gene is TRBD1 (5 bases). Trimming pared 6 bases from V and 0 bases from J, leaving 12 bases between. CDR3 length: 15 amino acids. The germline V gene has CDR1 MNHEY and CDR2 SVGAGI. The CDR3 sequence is CASRLGHLSGNTIYF. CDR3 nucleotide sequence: TGTGCCAGCAGACTCGGACACCTCTCTGGAAACACCATATATTTT.

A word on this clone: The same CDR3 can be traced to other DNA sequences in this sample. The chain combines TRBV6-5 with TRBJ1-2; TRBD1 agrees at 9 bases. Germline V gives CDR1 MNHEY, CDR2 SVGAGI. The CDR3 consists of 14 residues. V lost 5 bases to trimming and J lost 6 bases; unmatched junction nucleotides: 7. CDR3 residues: CASSLTRQGDGYTF. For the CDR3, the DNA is TGTGCCAGCAGTCTTACTAGACAGGGGGATGGCTACACCTTC.

The CDR3: CASSTDRPSSYEQYF. The CDR3 nucleotides read TGTGCCAGCAGCACTGACAGACCCAGCTCCTACGAGCAGTACTTC. This chain links TRBV21-1 with TRBJ2-7; TRBD1 is the table's D call and was not checked against the DNA. TRBV21-1 is described as a pseudogene. The CDR3 is 15 residues long.

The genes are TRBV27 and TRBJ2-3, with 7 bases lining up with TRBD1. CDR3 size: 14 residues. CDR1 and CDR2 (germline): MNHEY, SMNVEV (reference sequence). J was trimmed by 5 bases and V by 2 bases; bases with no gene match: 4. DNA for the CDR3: TGTGCCAGCAGTTTAGGGTCAGGGGGAGATACGCAGTATTTT. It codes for CASSLGSGGDTQYF.

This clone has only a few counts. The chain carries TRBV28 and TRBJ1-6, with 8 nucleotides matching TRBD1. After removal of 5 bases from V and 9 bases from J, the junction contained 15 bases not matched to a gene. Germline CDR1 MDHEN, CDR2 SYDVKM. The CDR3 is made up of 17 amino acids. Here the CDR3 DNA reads TGTGCCAGCAGTCCTCTCCCCAGGCCAGGGGGCCGTTCACCCCTCCACTTT. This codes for CASSPLPRPGGRSPLHF.

The CDR3 DNA sequence: TGCAGTGCTAGTCGACTGGTTACAGATACGCAGTATTTT. It encodes CSASRLVTDTQYF. This chain uses TRBV20-1 with TRBJ2-3; D ambiguous. The ends were cut back, 3 bases at V and 3 bases at J, with 10 bases in the middle. The CDR3 covers 13 residues. CDR1 and CDR2 from the germline V gene are DFQATT and SNEGSKA (reference sequence).